These 5 T cell receptor beta chains were all obtained from the same sample, sequenced in a study of T cell repertoires in cytomegalovirus infection. TCRdb independently ran MiXCR on the reads; one entry per CDR3 protein. Counted here are hundreds of thousands of distinct CDR3 sequences, approximately 29% occurring once; the ten biggest clones make up around 12%. For these receptors, no antigen is known. The sample consisted of cultured CD8+ T cells from PBMCs, taken from culture after CMV antigen stimulation. The receptors were sampled from a human donor in good health (CMV status not recorded). Some clones in this sample may be carry-over from other donors' samples.

This chain joins TRBV7-4 and TRBJ2-5; 9 bases align to TRBD1. CDR1 is SGHVT, CDR2 SQSDAQ, per germline. V dropped 5 bases and J dropped 5; count of bases not matched to a gene: 6. The CDR3 consists of 14 residues. The CDR3 sequence: CASSASGQGETQYF. The CDR3 DNA reads TGTGCCAGCAGCGCGAGTGGACAGGGGGAGACCCAGTACTTC.

This clonotype was counted between two and nine times. V usage is TRBV7-6 and J usage is TRBJ1-4; tentative D call: TRBD1 (5 bases). V lost 5 bases, J lost 7 bases, and 17 bases lay in between. Germline lookup yields CDR1 SGHVS and CDR2 FNYEAQ. The CDR3 is 15 amino acids. The CDR3 nucleotides are TGTGCCAGCAGCCTCTCAGGGAGACGCGCTGAAAAACTGTTTTTT. Translated, it gives CASSLSGRRAEKLFF.

V is TRBV6-5 and J is TRBJ1-6, with TRBD1 matching 8 bases. With V trimmed by 6 bases and J by 11 bases, 15 bases remained unmatched. This CDR3 spans 16 amino acids. Germline assignment: CDR1 MNHEY and CDR2 SVGAGI. The CDR3 region is CASSRTTGDSQPPLHF. The CDR3 DNA reads as TGTGCCAGCAGCCGAACGACAGGGGATTCACAACCACCCCTCCACTTT.

As regards this clonotype: A much larger clonotype is one base distant, so this may be a read error. The rearrangement joins TRBV5-6 to TRBJ2-5; D is uncertain. CDR3 length: 13 residues. V was trimmed by 3 bases and J by 0 bases, leaving 6 bases between them. Per the germline V gene, CDR1 is SGHDT and CDR2 is YYEEEE. CDR3 nucleotides: TGTGCCAGCAGCTCCCCGGACCAAGAGACCCAGTACTTC. It is translated as CASSSPDQETQYF. Variable domain in full (rest from reference TRBV5-6 and TRBJ2-5): DAGVTQSPTHLIKTRGQQVTLRCSPKSGHDTVSWYQQALGQGPQFIFQYYEEEERQRGNFPDRFSGHQFPNYSSELNVNALLLGDSALYLCASSSPDQETQYFGPGTRLLVL.

This clonotype was observed a handful of times. V is TRBV27 and J is TRBJ2-7; 8 positions match TRBD1. This CDR3 comprises 16 residues. Germline V CDR1 and CDR2: MNHEY, SMNVEV (reference sequence). J lost 2 bases, V lost 2 bases, and 8 bases had no gene match. The CDR3 DNA follows: TGTGCCAGCAGTTTAGGGGTCGAGGACAGGGCCTACGAGCAGTACTTC. Encoded protein: CASSLGVEDRAYEQYF.